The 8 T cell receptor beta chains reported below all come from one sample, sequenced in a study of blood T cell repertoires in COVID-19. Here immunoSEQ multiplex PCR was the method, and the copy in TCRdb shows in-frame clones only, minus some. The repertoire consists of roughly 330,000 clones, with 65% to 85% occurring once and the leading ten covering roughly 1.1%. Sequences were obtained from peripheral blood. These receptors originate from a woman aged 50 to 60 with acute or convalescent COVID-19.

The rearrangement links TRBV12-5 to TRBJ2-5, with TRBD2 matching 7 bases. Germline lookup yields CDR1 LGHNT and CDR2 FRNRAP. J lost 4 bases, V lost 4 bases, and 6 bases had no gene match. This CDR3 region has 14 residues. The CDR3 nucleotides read TGTGCTAGTGGTTCCACGACTAGCCCAGAGACCCAGTACTTC. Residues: CASGSTTSPETQYF.

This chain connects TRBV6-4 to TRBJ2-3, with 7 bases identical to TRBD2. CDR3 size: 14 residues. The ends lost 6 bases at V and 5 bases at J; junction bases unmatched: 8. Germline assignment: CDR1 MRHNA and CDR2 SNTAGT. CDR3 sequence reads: CASSPRGVEDTQYF. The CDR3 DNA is TGTGCCAGCAGCCCCCGGGGGGTTGAAGATACGCAGTATTTT.

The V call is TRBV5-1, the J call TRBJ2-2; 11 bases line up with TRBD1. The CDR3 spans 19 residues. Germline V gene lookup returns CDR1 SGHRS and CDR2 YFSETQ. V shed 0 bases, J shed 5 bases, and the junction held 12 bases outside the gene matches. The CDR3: CASSLVPGTGGVGTGELFF. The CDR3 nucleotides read TGCGCCAGCAGCTTGGTCCCCGGGACAGGGGGTGTCGGGACCGGGGAGCTGTTTTTT.

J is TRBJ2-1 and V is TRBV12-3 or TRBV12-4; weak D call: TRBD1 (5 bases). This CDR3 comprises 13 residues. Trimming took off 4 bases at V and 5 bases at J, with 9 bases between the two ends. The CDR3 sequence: CASSSGYHNEQFF. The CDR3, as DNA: TGTGCCAGCAGTTCAGGGTACCACAATGAGCAGTTCTTC.

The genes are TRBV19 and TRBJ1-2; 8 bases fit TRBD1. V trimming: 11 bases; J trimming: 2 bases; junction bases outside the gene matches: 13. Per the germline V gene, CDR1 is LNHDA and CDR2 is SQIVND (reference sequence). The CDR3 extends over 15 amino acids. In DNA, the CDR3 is TGTGCCGCCAAGTCGACAGGGGCTCCAAACTATGGCTACACCTTC. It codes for CAAKSTGAPNYGYTF.

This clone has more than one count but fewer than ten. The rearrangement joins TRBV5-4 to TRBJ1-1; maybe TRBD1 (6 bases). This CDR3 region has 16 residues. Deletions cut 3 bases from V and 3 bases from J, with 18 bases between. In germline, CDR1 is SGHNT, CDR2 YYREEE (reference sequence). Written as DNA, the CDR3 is TGTGCCAGCAGCTCCCCCTTACAGGGAAGCGACACTGAAGCTTTCTTT. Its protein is CASSSPLQGSDTEAFF.

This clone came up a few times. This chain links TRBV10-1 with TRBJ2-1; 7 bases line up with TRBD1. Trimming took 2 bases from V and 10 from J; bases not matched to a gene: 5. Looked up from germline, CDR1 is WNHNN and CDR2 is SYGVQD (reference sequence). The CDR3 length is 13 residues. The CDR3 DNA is TGCGCCAGCAGTGAGAGAGGGGGCGGGGAGCAGTTCTTC. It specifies CASSERGGGEQFF.

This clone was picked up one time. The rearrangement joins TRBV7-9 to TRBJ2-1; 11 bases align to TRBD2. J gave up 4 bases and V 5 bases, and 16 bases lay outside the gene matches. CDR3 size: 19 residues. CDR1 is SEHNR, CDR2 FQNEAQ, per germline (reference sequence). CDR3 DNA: TGTGCCAGCAGCACGACTGCGGGGAACATAGCGGGAGGGTACAATGAGCAGTTCTTC. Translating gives CASSTTAGNIAGGYNEQFF.